These 10 T cell receptor beta chains share one sample of origin, sequenced in a study of control samples from healthy donors and cancer patients. Generated by immunoSEQ multiplex PCR, the TCRdb table keeps only in-frame clones and is missing some. The table has roughly 190,000 clones, roughly nine tenths seen once. Sequenced material: blood. All receptors derive from a man younger than 45 in good health.

The J gene is TRBJ1-5, the V gene TRBV6-4, with D possibly being TRBD1 (5 bases). The germline CDR1 and CDR2 sequences are MRHNA and SNTAGT. The CDR3 has 16 amino acids. V lost 4 bases, J lost 12 bases, and 25 bases lay in between. CDR3 region: CASSASTGPLGKDQHF. The CDR3 DNA is TGTGCCAGCAGTGCCTCAACAGGTCCCCTTGGGAAGGACCAGCATTTT.

The chain has TRBV27 and TRBJ1-1, with 9 bases fitting TRBD1. The germline CDR1 and CDR2 sequences are MNHEY and SMNVEV (reference sequence). J was trimmed by 0 bases and V by 5 bases; bases with no gene match: 7. CDR3 size: 16 residues. The CDR3 DNA reads TGTGCCAGCAGTCCCACTAACAGGGGGCTGAACACTGAAGCTTTCTTT. It specifies CASSPTNRGLNTEAFF.

The rearrangement joins TRBV6-5 to TRBJ1-1, with 11 bases that match TRBD1. Germline CDR1 is MNHEY and CDR2 is SVGAGI. This CDR3 contains 15 residues. V dropped 8 bases and J dropped 5; count of bases not matched to a gene: 10. CDR3 sequence (DNA): TGTGCCAGCCTGGCGGGGGGGACAGGGGGGACTGAAGCTTTCTTT. It specifies CASLAGGTGGTEAFF.

This sequence joins TRBV7-8 and TRBJ2-7; D is uncertain. Germline V gene sequence: CDR1 SGHVS, CDR2 FQNEAQ. The CDR3 extends over 14 amino acids. V lost 2 bases and J 4 bases, leaving 12 bases between the germline ends. CDR3 residues: CASSLSWQQYEQYF. The CDR3 region has the DNA TGTGCCAGCAGCTTATCCTGGCAGCAGTACGAGCAGTACTTC.

The V call is TRBV7-3, the J call TRBJ2-7; no definite D call. The CDR3 contains 15 residues. V lost 1 base and J lost 2, with 12 bases in between. CDR1 is SGHTA, CDR2 FQGTGA, per germline. The CDR3, as DNA: TGTGCCAGCAGCTTAAGTGGCTCTGGTACCTACGAGCAGTACTTC. Translation gives CASSLSGSGTYEQYF.

The chain is built from TRBV7-9 and TRBJ2-1, with 10 bases lining up with TRBD2. Germline V gives CDR1 SEHNR, CDR2 FQNEAQ (reference sequence). This CDR3 contains 15 residues. The V segment lost 5 bases and the J segment 5 bases; nucleotides outside the gene matches: 6. CDR3 protein: CASSPSGGANNEQFF. For the CDR3, the DNA is TGTGCCAGCAGCCCCAGCGGGGGGGCGAACAATGAGCAGTTCTTC.

This clone was counted a few times. V usage is TRBV2 and J usage is TRBJ2-1; tentatively, D is TRBD2 (6 bases). The CDR3 runs to 14 residues. CDR1 and CDR2 (germline): SNHLY, FYNNEI. Trimming removed 2 bases from V and 4 bases from J, with 9 bases in between. The CDR3 spells CASSESGGYNEQFF. The CDR3 nucleotides are TGTGCCAGCAGTGAAAGTGGGGGGTACAATGAGCAGTTCTTC.

The rearrangement joins TRBV10-3 to TRBJ2-3; 11 positions match TRBD1. Germline V CDR1 and CDR2: ENHRY, SYGVKD. The V gene end was trimmed by 3 bases and the J gene end by 1 base; junction bases not matched to a gene: 6. The CDR3 loop spans 17 amino acids. CDR3 DNA sequence: TGTGCCATCAGTGATAGTTGGGGACAGGGGGGCACAGATACGCAGTATTTT. Residues: CAISDSWGQGGTDTQYF.

This clone was seen repeatedly, ten times or more. The chain is built from TRBV2 and TRBJ2-2; 11 bases map to TRBD2. Germline V gene data show CDR1 as SNHLY and CDR2 as FYNNEI. This CDR3 spans 15 amino acids. V shed 6 bases, J shed 7 bases, and the junction held 7 bases outside the gene matches. CDR3 protein: CASRGLAELHGELFF. The CDR3 DNA reads TGTGCCAGCAGGGGACTAGCGGAACTTCACGGGGAGCTGTTTTTT.

The chain has TRBV7-6 and TRBJ2-3, with D unresolved. V lost 1 base and J lost 0, with 14 bases in between. Germline values: CDR1 SGHVS, CDR2 FNYEAQ. This CDR3 is built from 17 residues. CDR3 in amino acids: CASSLEPSPNSTDTQYF. As DNA, the CDR3 is TGTGCCAGCAGCTTAGAGCCGTCTCCCAATAGCACAGATACGCAGTATTTT. The full variable domain, rest sourced from reference TRBV7-6 and TRBJ2-3, is GAGVSQSPRYKVTKRGQDVALRCDPISGHVSLYWYRQALGQGPEFLTYFNYEAQQDKSGLPNDRFSAERPEGSISTLTIQRTEQRDSAMYRCASSLEPSPNSTDTQYFGPGTRLTVL.